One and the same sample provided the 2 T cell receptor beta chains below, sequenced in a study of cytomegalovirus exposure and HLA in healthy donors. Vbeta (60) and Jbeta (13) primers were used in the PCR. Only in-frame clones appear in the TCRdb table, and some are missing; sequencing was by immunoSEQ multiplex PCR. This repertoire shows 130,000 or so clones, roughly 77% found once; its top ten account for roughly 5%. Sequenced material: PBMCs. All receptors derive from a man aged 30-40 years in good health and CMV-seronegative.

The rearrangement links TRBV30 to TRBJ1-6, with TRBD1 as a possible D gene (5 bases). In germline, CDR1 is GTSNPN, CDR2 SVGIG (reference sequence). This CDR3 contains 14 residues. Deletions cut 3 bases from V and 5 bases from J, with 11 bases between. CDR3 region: CAWRPGHNNSPLHF. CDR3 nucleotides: TGTGCCTGGAGACCAGGGCATAATAATTCACCCCTCCACTTT.

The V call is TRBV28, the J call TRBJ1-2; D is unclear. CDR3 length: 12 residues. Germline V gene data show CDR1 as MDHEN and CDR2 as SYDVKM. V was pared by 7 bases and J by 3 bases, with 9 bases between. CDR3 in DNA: TGTGCCAGCACTGCCGGGTACTATGGCTACACCTTC. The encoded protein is CASTAGYYGYTF.